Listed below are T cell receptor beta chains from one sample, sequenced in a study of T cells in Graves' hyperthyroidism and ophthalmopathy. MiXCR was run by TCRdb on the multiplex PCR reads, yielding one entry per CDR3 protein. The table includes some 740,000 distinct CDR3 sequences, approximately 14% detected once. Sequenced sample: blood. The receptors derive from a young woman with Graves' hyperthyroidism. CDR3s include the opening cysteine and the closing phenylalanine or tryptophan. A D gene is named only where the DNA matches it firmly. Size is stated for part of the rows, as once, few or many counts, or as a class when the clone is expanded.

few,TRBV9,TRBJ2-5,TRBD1,TGTGCCAGCAGCCCCAAGGACAGGGGTCAAGCAGAGACCCAGTACTTC,CASSPKDRGQAETQYF
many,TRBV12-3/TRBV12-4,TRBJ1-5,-,TGTGCCAGCAGCGATGATCTTGTCGGCGGGCCCCAGCATTTT,CASSDDLVGGPQHF
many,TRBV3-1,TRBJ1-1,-,TGTGCCAGCAGCCCCCGGTCGAGTAAGAACACTGAAGCTTTCTTT,CASSPRSSKNTEAFF
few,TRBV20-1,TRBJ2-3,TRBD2,TGCAGTGCTAGCGGACTAGTTGTCGCCCCGGATACGCAGTATTTT,CSASGLVVAPDTQYF
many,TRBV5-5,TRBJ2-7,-,TGTGCCAGCAGCTTCCCGGGACCCTCCGGGCAGTACTTC,CASSFPGPSGQYF
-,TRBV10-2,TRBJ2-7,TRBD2,TGCGCCACTTTAGCGGGAAACGAGCAGTACTTC,CATLAGNEQYF
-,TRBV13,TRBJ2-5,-,TGTGCCAGCAGCACGACCGGGACAATTCAAGAGACCCAGTACTTC,CASSTTGTIQETQYF
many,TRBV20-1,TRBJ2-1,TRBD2,TGCAGTGCTAGTCGCTCTAGCGGGTCCTACAATGAGCAGTTCTTC,CSASRSSGSYNEQFF
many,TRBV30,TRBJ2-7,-,TGTGCCTGGAGTGTTAGCGTCTCCTACGAGCAGTACTTC,CAWSVSVSYEQYF
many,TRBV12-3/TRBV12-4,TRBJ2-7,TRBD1,TGTGCCAGCTGCCGACAGGGATCCACCTACGAGCAGTACTTC,CASCRQGSTYEQYF
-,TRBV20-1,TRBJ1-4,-,TGCAGTGCTAGAGCTAGCCCGAATGAAAAACTGTTTTTT,CSARASPNEKLFF
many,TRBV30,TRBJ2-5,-,TGTGCCTGGAGGAACCGTTTTCAAAGGCGAGAGACCCAGTACTTC,CAWRNRFQRRETQYF
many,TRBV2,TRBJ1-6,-,TGTGCCAGCAGCGGGGACTATAATTCACCCCTCCACTTT,CASSGDYNSPLHF
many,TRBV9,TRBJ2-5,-,TGTGCCAGCAGTCAAAGAGGAGAGACCCAGTACTTC,CASSQRGETQYF
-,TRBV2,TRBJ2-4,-,TGTGCCAGCAGTGAACAGAGATCCAAAAACATTCAGTACTTC,CASSEQRSKNIQYF
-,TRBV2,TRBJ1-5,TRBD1,TGTGCCAGCACCTGGAGGGACAGGGGCCAGCCCCAGCATTTT,CASTWRDRGQPQHF
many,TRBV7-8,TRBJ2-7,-,TGTGCCAGCAGTCTCTACAGGGAAACCTCCTACGAGCAGTACTTC,CASSLYRETSYEQYF
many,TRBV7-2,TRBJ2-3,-,TGTGCCAGCAGCGCCATCGGTAGCACAGATACGCAGTATTTT,CASSAIGSTDTQYF
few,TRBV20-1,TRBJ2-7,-,TGCAGTGCTGTGACTCGAGAGCGGCCTAACTACGAGCAGTACTTC,CSAVTRERPNYEQYF
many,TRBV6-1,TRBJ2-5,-,TGTGCCAGCAGTGCCGGGGCTAGGGAGACCCAGTACTTC,CASSAGARETQYF
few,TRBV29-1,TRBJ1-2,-,TGCAGCGTTGTCGACCTCAAGGACTATGGCTACACCTTC,CSVVDLKDYGYTF
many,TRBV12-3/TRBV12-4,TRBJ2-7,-,TGTGCCAGCAGTTTCTACACAGGGAGAGAGCAGTACTTC,CASSFYTGREQYF
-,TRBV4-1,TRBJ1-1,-,TGCGCCAGCAGCCAAGGAAGGGGCGCGGACACTGAAGCTTTCTTT,CASSQGRGADTEAFF
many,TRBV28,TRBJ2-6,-,TGTGCCAGCAGTTTAGAAGATCCAATAGTCGGCTCTGGGGCCAACGTCCTGACTTTC,CASSLEDPIVGSGANVLTF
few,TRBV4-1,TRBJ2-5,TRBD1,TGCGCCAGCAGCCAATCGCCAGGGGGACAAGAGACCCAGTACTTC,CASSQSPGGQETQYF
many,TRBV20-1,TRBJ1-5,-,TGCAGTGCTAGGGAGGCAAATAGCAATCAGCCCCAGCATTTT,CSAREANSNQPQHF
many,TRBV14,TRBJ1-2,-,TGTGCCAGCAGCCTTTGGGACGGAAACTATGGCTACACCTTC,CASSLWDGNYGYTF
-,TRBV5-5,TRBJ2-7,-,TGTGCCAGCAGCTTGTGGTGGAGCTCCTACGAGCAGTACTTC,CASSLWWSSYEQYF
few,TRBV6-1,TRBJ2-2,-,TGTGCCAGCAACGACCGGCTAGTTATGACCGGGGAGCTGTTTTTT,CASNDRLVMTGELFF
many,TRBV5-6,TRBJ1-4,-,TGTGCCAGCAGCTGGACAGCAACTAATGAAAAACTGTTTTTT,CASSWTATNEKLFF
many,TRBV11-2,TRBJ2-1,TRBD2,TGTGCCAGCAGCTCCACTAGCGGGACTTACAATGAGCAGTTCTTC,CASSSTSGTYNEQFF
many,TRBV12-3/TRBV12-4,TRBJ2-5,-,TGTGCCAGCAGTTTCGGAAACAGGGGGGGAGAGACCCAGTACTTC,CASSFGNRGGETQYF
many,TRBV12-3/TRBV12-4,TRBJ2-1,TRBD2,TGTGCCAGCAGTTTCCTCCGCGGGAGTATTGCGCTATACAATGAGCAGTTCTTC,CASSFLRGSIALYNEQFF
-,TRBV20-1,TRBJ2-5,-,TGCAGTGCTAGAGGAAAACTACAAGAGACCCAGTACTTC,CSARGKLQETQYF
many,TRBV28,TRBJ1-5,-,TGTGCCAGCAGTACCATAGTCGGACAGCCCCAGCATTTT,CASSTIVGQPQHF
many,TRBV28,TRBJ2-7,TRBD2,TGTGCCAGCCACGCGGGCGGGAGGGCCTACGAGCAGTACTTC,CASHAGGRAYEQYF
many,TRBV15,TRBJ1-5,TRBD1,TGTGCCACCAGCAGAGATGAACAGGGGATCAATCAGCCCCAGCATTTT,CATSRDEQGINQPQHF
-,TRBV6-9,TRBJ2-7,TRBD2,TGTGCCAGCAGTTACCTAGCGGGAGTAGGAGAGCAGTACTTC,CASSYLAGVGEQYF
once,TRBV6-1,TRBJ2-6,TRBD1,TGTGCCAGCAGGTTTGACAGGGCTGGGGCCAACGTCCTGACTTTC,CASRFDRAGANVLTF
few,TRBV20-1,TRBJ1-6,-,TGCAGTGCTAGCCATCAGGGAGTCGCTTCACCCCTCCACTTT,CSASHQGVASPLHF
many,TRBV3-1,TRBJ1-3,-,TGTGCCAGCAGCCAAGCAATGGGTCTTCGCGGAAACACCATATATTTT,CASSQAMGLRGNTIYF
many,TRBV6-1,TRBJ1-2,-,TGTGCCAGCAGTGAAGAAGGCCCATATGGCTACACCTTC,CASSEEGPYGYTF
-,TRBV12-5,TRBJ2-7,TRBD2,TGTGCTAGTGGACTCTCCAGGAGACTAGCCCCAAAATGCAGGGAGCAGTACTTC,CASGLSRRLAPKCREQYF
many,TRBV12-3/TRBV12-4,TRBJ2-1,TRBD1,TGTGCCAGCAGTCAGACAGGGAAATCGAGGGAGCAGTTCTTC,CASSQTGKSREQFF
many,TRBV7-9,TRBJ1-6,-,TGTGCCAGCAGCCGGGGACCGTCGGAACTCCACTTT,CASSRGPSELHF
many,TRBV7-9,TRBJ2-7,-,TGTGCCAGCAGCACCAGAGACAGCGTTGCCTACGAGCAGTACTTC,CASSTRDSVAYEQYF
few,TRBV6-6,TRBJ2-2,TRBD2,TGTGCCAGCAGTTACGGTTGGCTAGCGGGGGCCCGGAGCGGGGAGCTGTTTTTT,CASSYGWLAGARSGELFF
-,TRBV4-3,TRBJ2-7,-,TGCGCCAGCAGCCAAGTAATGGGGGGAGTCTACGAGCAGTACTTC,CASSQVMGGVYEQYF
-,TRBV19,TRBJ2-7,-,TGTGCCAGTAGTATCCTCAGCGCGTCCGGAGCGGGCGCTACCTACGAGCAGTACTTC,CASSILSASGAGATYEQYF
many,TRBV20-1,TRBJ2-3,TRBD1,TGCAGTGCTAGAGAGGACAGGGTCACAGATACGCAGTATTTT,CSAREDRVTDTQYF
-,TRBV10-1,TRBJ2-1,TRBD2,TGCGCCAGCAGCAACTTTCTAGCGGGAGGGAATGAGCAGTTCTTC,CASSNFLAGGNEQFF
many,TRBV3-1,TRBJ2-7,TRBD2,TGTGCCAGCAGCCAAGATCCGCGACTAGCGGGAGTCTCCTACGAGCAGTACTTC,CASSQDPRLAGVSYEQYF
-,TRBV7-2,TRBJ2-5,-,TGTGCCAGCAGCGCTCAGGGTTTTTGGGGACAAGAGACCCAGTACTTC,CASSAQGFWGQETQYF